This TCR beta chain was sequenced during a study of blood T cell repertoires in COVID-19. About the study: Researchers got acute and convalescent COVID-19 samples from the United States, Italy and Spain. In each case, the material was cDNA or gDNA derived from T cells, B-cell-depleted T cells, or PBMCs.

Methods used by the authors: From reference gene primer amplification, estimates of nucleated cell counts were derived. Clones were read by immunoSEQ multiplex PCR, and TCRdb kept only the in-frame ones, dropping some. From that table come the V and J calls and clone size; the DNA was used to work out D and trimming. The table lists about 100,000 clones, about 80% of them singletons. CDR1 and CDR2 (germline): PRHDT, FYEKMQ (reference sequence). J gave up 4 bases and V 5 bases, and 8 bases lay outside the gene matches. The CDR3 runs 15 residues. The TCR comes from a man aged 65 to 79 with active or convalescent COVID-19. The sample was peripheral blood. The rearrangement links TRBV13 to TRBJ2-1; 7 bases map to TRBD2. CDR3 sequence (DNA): TGTGCCAGCAGCCCGCGGCAGCGGGGTTACAATGAGCAGTTCTTC. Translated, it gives CASSPRQRGYNEQFF.